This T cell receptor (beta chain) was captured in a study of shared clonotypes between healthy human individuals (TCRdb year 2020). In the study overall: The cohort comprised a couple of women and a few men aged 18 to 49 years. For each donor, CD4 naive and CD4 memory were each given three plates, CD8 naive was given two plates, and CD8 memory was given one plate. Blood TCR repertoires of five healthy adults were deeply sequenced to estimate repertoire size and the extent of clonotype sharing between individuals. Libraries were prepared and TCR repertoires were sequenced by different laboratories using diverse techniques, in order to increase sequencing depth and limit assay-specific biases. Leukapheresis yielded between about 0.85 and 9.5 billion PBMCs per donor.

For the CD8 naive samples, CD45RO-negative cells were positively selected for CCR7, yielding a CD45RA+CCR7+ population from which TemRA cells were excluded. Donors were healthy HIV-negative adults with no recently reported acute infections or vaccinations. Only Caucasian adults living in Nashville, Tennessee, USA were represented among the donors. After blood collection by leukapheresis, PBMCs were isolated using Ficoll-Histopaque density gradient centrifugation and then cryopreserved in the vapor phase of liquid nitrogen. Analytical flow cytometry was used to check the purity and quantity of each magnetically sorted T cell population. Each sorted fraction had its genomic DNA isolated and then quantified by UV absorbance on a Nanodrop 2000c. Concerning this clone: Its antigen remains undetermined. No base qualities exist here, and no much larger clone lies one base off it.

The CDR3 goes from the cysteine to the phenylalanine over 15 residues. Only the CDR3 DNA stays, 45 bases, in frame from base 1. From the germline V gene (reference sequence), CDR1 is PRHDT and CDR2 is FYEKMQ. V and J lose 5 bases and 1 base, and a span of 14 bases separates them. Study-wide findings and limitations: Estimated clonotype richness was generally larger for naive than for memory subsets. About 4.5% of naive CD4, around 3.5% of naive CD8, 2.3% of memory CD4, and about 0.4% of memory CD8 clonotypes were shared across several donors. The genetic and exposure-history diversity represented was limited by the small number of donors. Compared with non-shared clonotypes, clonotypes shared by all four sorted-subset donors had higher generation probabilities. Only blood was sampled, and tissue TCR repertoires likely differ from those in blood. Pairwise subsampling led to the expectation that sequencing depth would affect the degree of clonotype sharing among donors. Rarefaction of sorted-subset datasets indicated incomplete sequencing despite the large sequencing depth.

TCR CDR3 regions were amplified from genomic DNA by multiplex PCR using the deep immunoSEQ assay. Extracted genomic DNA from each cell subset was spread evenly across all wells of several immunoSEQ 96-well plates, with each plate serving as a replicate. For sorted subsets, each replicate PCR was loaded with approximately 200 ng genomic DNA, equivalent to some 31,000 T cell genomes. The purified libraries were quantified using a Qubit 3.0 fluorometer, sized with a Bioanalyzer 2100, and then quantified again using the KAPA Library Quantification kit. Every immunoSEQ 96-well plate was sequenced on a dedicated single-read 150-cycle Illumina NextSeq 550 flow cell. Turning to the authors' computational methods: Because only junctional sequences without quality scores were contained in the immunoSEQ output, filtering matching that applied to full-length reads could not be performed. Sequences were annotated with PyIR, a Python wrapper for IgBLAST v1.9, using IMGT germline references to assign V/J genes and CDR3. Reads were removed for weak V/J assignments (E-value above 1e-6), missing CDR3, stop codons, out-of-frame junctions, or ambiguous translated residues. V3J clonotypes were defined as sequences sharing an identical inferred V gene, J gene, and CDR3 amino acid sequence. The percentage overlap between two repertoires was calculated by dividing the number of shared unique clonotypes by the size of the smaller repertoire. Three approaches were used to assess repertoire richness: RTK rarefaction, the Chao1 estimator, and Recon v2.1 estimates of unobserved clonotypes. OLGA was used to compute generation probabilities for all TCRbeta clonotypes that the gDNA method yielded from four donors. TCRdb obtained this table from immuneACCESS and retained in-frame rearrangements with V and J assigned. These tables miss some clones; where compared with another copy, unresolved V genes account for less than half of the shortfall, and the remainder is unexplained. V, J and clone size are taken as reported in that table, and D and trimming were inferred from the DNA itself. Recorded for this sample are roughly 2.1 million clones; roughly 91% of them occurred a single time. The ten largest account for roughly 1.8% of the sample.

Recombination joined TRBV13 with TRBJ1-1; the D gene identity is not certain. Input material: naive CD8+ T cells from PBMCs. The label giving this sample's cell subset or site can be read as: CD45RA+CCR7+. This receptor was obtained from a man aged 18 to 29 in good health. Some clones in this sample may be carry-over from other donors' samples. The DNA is TGTGCCAGCAGCCCCCCAGAGGTCTCGAACACTGAAGCTTTCTTT. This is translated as CASSPPEVSNTEAFF.